These 18 T cell receptor beta chains share one sample of origin, sequenced in a study of Ad26.COV2.S vaccination and SARS-CoV-2 variants (dated by TCRdb to about 2021). In the paper's terms, the treatment or condition label means: 15 to 20 received Ad26.COV2.S at low or high dose, single or two shots; five or six received placebo; per-sample allocation not given. Repertoires of vaccine and placebo recipients were sequenced from samples taken on day 63 after the first injection. The receptor library was made with the immunoSEQ multiplex PCR assay. In TCRdb, the immuneACCESS table is reduced to in-frame sequences with V and J assigned. These tables do not hold every clone; where another copy was compared, an unresolved V gene accounts for under half, and the others remain unexplained. This sample lists 290,000 or so clones; around 87% were detected once. Under 4% of the sample comes from the top ten.

Sequenced here: peripheral blood, sampled in a trial of Ad26.COV2.S vaccine versus placebo. All receptors come from a person between 18 and 59 years old who received the Ad26.COV2.S COVID-19 vaccine or a placebo.

With regard to this clone: One end of the junction does not line up with germline, which may come from a read error. V gene TRBV6-5 combines with J gene TRBJ2-1, with TRBD2 matching over 7 bases. Per germline, CDR1 MNHEY and CDR2 SVGAGI. This CDR3 comprises 12 residues. The CDR3 DNA reads as TGTGCCAGCAGCTCCACGGGAGGTGAGAAGTTCTTC. Translating it yields CASSSTGGEKFF.

The chain has TRBV3-1 (or the pseudogene TRBV3-2) and TRBJ1-1; D uncertain. Germline CDR1 reads LGHDT; CDR2 reads YNNKEL (reference sequence). This CDR3 is 13 amino acids long. Deletions cut 1 base from V and 5 bases from J, with 8 bases between. The CDR3 DNA is TGTGCCAGCAGCCAAGGGGCGGGTACTGAAGCTTTCTTT. This sequence encodes CASSQGAGTEAFF.

V and J are TRBV2 and TRBJ2-5; TRBD1 matches at 12 bases. Looked up from germline, CDR1 is SNHLY and CDR2 is FYNNEI. Trimming cost V 6 bases and J 5 bases; bases outside gene matches: 7. The CDR3 loop spans 15 amino acids. The CDR3 coding sequence is TGTGCCAGCAGAAGGGGGACAGGGGGCCGGGAGACCCAGTACTTC. Protein product: CASRRGTGGRETQYF. Complete variable domain (other parts from reference TRBV2 and TRBJ2-5): EPEVTQTPSHQVTQMGQEVILRCVPISNHLYFYWYRQILGQKVEFLVSFYNNEISEKSEIFDDQFSVERPDGSNFTLKIRSTKLEDSAMYFCASRRGTGGRETQYFGPGTRLLVL.

V gene TRBV29-1 combines with J gene TRBJ2-7; weak D call: TRBD1 (7 bases). The length of the CDR3 is 14 residues. CDR1 and CDR2 (germline): SQVTM, ANQGSEA. V was clipped by 7 bases and J by 1 base, with 17 bases between them. The CDR3 DNA reads TGCAGCGCGGAAGGAGGGGGCCCTTCCTACGAGCAGTACTTC. Encoded protein: CSAEGGGPSYEQYF.

The rearrangement links TRBV14 to TRBJ1-2; no clear D gene. V lost 0 bases, J lost 4 bases, and 6 bases lay in between. The germline CDR1 and CDR2 sequences are SGHDN and FVKESK. The CDR3 extends over 13 amino acids. The CDR3 spells CASSQDTLYGYTF. The CDR3 bases are TGTGCCAGCAGCCAAGATACCCTCTATGGCTACACCTTC. The full variable domain, rest sourced from reference TRBV14 and TRBJ1-2, is EAGVTQFPSHSVIEKGQTVTLRCDPISGHDNLYWYRRVMGKEIKFLLHFVKESKQDESGMPNNRFLAERTGGTYSTLKVQPAELEDSGVYFCASSQDTLYGYTFGSGTRLTVV.

The chain carries TRBV6-1 and TRBJ1-5; D unclear. CDR3 size: 16 residues. Trimming shortened V by 3 bases and J by 0 bases, and 12 bases separated the two germline ends. Germline assignment: CDR1 MNHNS and CDR2 SASEGT. The CDR3 bases are TGTGCCAGCAGTGAGGTTGCAGTCTATAGCAATCAGCCCCAGCATTTT. Protein sequence: CASSEVAVYSNQPQHF.

The chain recombines TRBV19 with TRBJ1-1, with no clear D. CDR3 length: 12 amino acids. V dropped 5 bases and J dropped 4 bases, with 8 bases sitting between them. Looked up from germline, CDR1 is LNHDA and CDR2 is SQIVND (reference sequence). The CDR3 here is CASSEESTEAFF. In DNA, the CDR3 is TGTGCCAGTAGTGAGGAAAGCACTGAAGCTTTCTTT.

This clone was recorded a few times. The chain uses TRBV5-1 and TRBJ2-7; TRBD2 might be the D (7 bases). This CDR3 region has 13 residues. Germline values: CDR1 SGHRS, CDR2 YFSETQ. V was trimmed by 4 bases and J by 11 bases, leaving 19 bases between them. CDR3 coding DNA: TGCGCCAGCAGCCCCAGGGGAGGGCGGAGGGAGTACTTC. This translates into CASSPRGGRREYF.

The chain joins TRBV4-2 to TRBJ1-2; D call uncertain. Trimming shortened V by 7 bases and J by 1 base, and 13 bases separated the two germline ends. Germline V CDR1 and CDR2: LGHNA, YNFKEQ. The CDR3 is 14 residues long. The CDR3 is CASTLTGGNYGYTF. The CDR3, as DNA: TGTGCCAGCACCTTAACGGGAGGTAACTATGGCTACACCTTC.

The chain has TRBV15 and TRBJ1-3, with D unclear. Germline loops: CDR1 LNHNV, CDR2 YYDKDF (reference sequence). The CDR3 is 15 residues long. Deletions cut 1 base from V and 0 bases from J, with 7 bases between. CDR3 protein: CATSRGQSSGNTIYF. The CDR3 DNA sequence: TGTGCCACCAGCAGAGGGCAGAGCTCTGGAAACACCATATATTTT.

The chain joins TRBV5-6 to TRBJ1-1, with D unclear. This CDR3 region has 13 residues. Looked up from germline, CDR1 is SGHDT and CDR2 is YYEEEE. Trimming left V 4 bases short and J 4 bases short, with 11 bases between. DNA for the CDR3: TGTGCCAGCAGCCTAGGTCCGGGCACTGAAGCTTTCTTT. Its translation: CASSLGPGTEAFF.

V is TRBV10-3 and J is TRBJ2-5; tentative D call: TRBD1 (6 bases). The CDR3 is 12 residues long. The germline CDR1 and CDR2 sequences are ENHRY and SYGVKD. V was pared by 10 bases and J by 1 base, with 10 bases between. The CDR3: CATGQPQETQYF. The DNA for the CDR3 is TGTGCCACTGGACAGCCCCAAGAGACCCAGTACTTC.

This clone was observed a single time. The chain combines TRBV9 with TRBJ1-2; D is possibly TRBD1 (6 bases). The V gene lost 4 bases and the J gene lost 10 bases, with 14 bases spanning the gap. Germline V gene sequence: CDR1 SGDLS, CDR2 YYNGEE. There are 12 residues in the CDR3. CDR3 in amino acids: CASSPKQGPYTF. The CDR3 DNA reads TGTGCCAGCAGCCCCAAACAGGGTCCCTACACCTTC.

This clone was picked up one time. The V call is TRBV5-4, the J call TRBJ2-2; D perhaps matches TRBD1 (8 bases). Between the trimmed V and J ends, which lost 0 bases and 5 bases, there was a span of 11 bases. This CDR3 comprises 15 residues. Germline CDR1 reads SGHNT; CDR2 reads YYREEE (reference sequence). CDR3 residues: CASSLAQGGTGELFF. Here the CDR3 DNA reads TGTGCCAGCAGCTTGGCACAGGGGGGGACCGGGGAGCTGTTTTTT.

The chain joins TRBV10-3 to TRBJ2-7; 7 positions agree with TRBD1. The CDR3 covers 16 residues. Per the germline V gene, CDR1 is ENHRY and CDR2 is SYGVKD. After removal of 2 bases from V and 2 bases from J, the junction contained 9 bases not matched to a gene. CDR3 region: CAISEARTGETYEQYF. The CDR3 nucleotides read TGTGCCATCAGTGAGGCAAGGACAGGTGAGACCTACGAGCAGTACTTC.

The J gene is TRBJ2-1, the V gene TRBV10-1, with 16 positions matching TRBD2. Trimming cost V 3 bases and J 9 bases; bases outside gene matches: 14. The V gene's germline CDR1 is WNHNN and CDR2 SYGVQD (reference sequence). The CDR3 loop spans 19 amino acids. The CDR3 spells CASSDLGLAGGPVPSEQFF. In DNA, the CDR3 is TGCGCCAGCAGTGACCTGGGACTAGCGGGAGGGCCTGTACCTAGTGAGCAGTTCTTC.

The rearrangement uses TRBV6-6 and TRBJ2-7; 7 nucleotides agree with TRBD2. V shed 5 bases, J shed 0 bases, and the junction held 10 bases outside the gene matches. This CDR3 is built from 16 residues. Per germline, CDR1 MNHNY and CDR2 SVGAGI (reference sequence). CDR3 sequence (DNA): TGTGCCAGCAGTCGACTAGCAGGGAGGGGCTCCTACGAGCAGTACTTC. This translates into CASSRLAGRGSYEQYF.

CDR3 sequence reads: CASSSTSDEQFF. CDR3 in DNA: TGTGCCAGCAGCTCGACTAGCGATGAGCAGTTCTTC. V usage is TRBV2 and J usage is TRBJ2-1; 8 positions agree with TRBD2. Trimming took 6 bases from V and 8 from J; bases not matched to a gene: 3. This CDR3 has 12 amino acids. Per the germline V gene, CDR1 is SNHLY and CDR2 is FYNNEI.